This TCR beta chain was captured by sequencing in a study of cytotoxic CD8 clonotypes in ibrutinib-treated CLL. This CDR3 is 18 amino acids long. Germline CDR1 and CDR2: SQVTM and ANQGSEA. V shed 4 bases, J shed 0 bases, and the junction held 9 bases outside the gene matches. Sequenced by immunoSEQ multiplex PCR; TCRdb stores in-frame clones only, minus some. Of 65,000 to 95,000 clones listed, about 86% are singletons. This specimen was PBMCs, taken before ibrutinib treatment. The sequence was collected from a human donor with chronic lymphocytic leukemia. The V and J genes are TRBV29-1 and TRBJ2-1; 13 bases agree with TRBD2. The CDR3 sequence is CSVVGLAGVASSYNEQFF. The CDR3 nucleotides read TGCAGCGTTGTCGGACTAGCGGGAGTGGCAAGCTCCTACAATGAGCAGTTCTTC.